What follows are 27 T cell receptor beta chains derived from one specimen sequenced in a study of graft-versus-host responses after intestinal transplantation. TCRdb keeps only in-frame clones here, not all; method: immunoSEQ multiplex PCR. Of approximately 58,000 clones listed, around nine tenths are singletons. This specimen consisted of PBMCs, obtained 118 days after intestinal transplantation. The source is a human patient who received an intestinal transplant, so some T cells may come from the graft donor.

Note on this clone: The junction differs from germline at one of its ends, possibly a read error. The V call is TRBV7-7, the J call TRBJ2-7; D call uncertain. This CDR3 contains 13 residues. Germline lookup yields CDR1 SSHAT and CDR2 FNYEAQ (reference sequence). The DNA of the CDR3 is TGTGCTAGCAGCTTAGGGCCAGGAGAGGAGCAGTACTTC. It encodes CASSLGPGEEQYF.

The V gene is TRBV7-3, the J gene TRBJ2-3; D might be TRBD1 or TRBD2, each matching 5 bases. The V end was cut by 1 base, the J end by 0 bases, with 8 bases between. The CDR3 runs 15 residues. Looked up from germline, CDR1 is SGHTA and CDR2 is FQGTGA. The DNA of the CDR3 is TGTGCCAGCAGCTTAAGAGGGGCAAGCACAGATACGCAGTATTTT. Its translation: CASSLRGASTDTQYF.

The rearrangement uses TRBV28 and TRBJ2-3; D gene unclear. Looked up from germline, CDR1 is MDHEN and CDR2 is SYDVKM. This CDR3 has 18 residues. Trimming left V 3 bases short and J 0 bases short, with 19 bases between. Here the CDR3 DNA reads TGTGCCAGCAGTTTCCCCCAAACGGACGCCCTAAGCACAGATACGCAGTATTTT. This gives the protein CASSFPQTDALSTDTQYF.

The CDR3 protein is CASSQSSGANVLTF. The CDR3 bases are TGTGCCAGCAGCCAGAGCTCTGGGGCCAACGTCCTGACTTTC. The chain is built from TRBV27 and TRBJ2-6; D is ambiguous. Trimming shortened V by 6 bases and J by 0 bases, and 6 bases separated the two germline ends. Germline lookup yields CDR1 MNHEY and CDR2 SMNVEV (reference sequence). The CDR3 contains 14 residues.

V gene TRBV5-1 combines with J gene TRBJ2-7, with a tentative D call TRBD1 (5 bases). The CDR3 runs 16 residues. Between the trimmed V and J ends, which lost 3 bases and 0 bases, there was a span of 16 bases. CDR1 and CDR2 (germline): SGHRS, YFSETQ. Written as DNA, the CDR3 is TGCGCCAGCAGCTCAGGGTCCATCTGGAGCTCCTACGAGCAGTACTTC. This gives the protein CASSSGSIWSSYEQYF. Filled out from reference TRBV5-1 and TRBJ2-7, the complete variable domain reads KAGVTQTPRYLIKTRGQQVTLSCSPISGHRSVSWYQQTPGQGLQFLFEYFSETQRNKGNFPGRFSGRQFSNSRSEMNVSTLELGDSALYLCASSSGSIWSSYEQYFGPGTRLTVT.

The gene calls are TRBV30 and TRBJ1-2; D is undetermined. CDR1 is GTSNPN and CDR2 is SVGIG in the germline V gene (reference sequence). The CDR3 totals 10 residues. V lost 5 bases and J lost 8, with 9 bases in between. The CDR3 loop reads CAWSDQGYTF. The CDR3 DNA follows: TGTGCCTGGTCGGATCAAGGCTACACCTTC.

This chain uses TRBV6-6 with TRBJ2-7; D is possibly TRBD2 (6 bases). Germline CDR1 and CDR2: MNHNY and SVGAGI (reference sequence). Trimming cost V 0 bases and J 5 bases, with 14 bases left between them. The CDR3 runs 15 residues. CDR3 sequence: CASSYSGGRGHEQYF. DNA for the CDR3: TGTGCCAGCAGTTACTCCGGGGGTAGGGGCCACGAGCAGTACTTC.

This chain joins TRBV4-1 and TRBJ2-7; 8 bases fit TRBD2. The CDR3 extends over 17 amino acids. Germline loops: CDR1 MGHRA, CDR2 YSYEKL. The ends lost 0 bases at V and 3 bases at J; junction bases unmatched: 10. The CDR3: CASSQERAGGLYYEQYF. For the CDR3, the DNA is TGCGCCAGCAGCCAAGAACGTGCGGGAGGCCTCTACTACGAGCAGTACTTC.

V usage is TRBV2 and J usage is TRBJ1-6; the D gene is possibly TRBD1 (5 bases). CDR1 and CDR2 (germline): SNHLY, FYNNEI. This CDR3 spans 14 amino acids. Trimming pared 9 bases from V and 7 bases from J, leaving 16 bases between. The DNA of the CDR3 is TGTGCCAGATGGACACCATCGGGCAATTCACCCCTCCACTTT. This codes for CARWTPSGNSPLHF.

The chain carries TRBV7-3 and TRBJ2-1; 10 nucleotides match TRBD2. After removal of 2 bases from V and 4 bases from J, the junction contained 2 bases not matched to a gene. CDR1 is SGHTA, CDR2 FQGTGA, per germline. This CDR3 is 15 amino acids long. For the CDR3, the DNA is TGTGCCAGCAGCTTAGGGACTAGCGCTTACAATGAGCAGTTCTTC. Translated, it gives CASSLGTSAYNEQFF.

This chain joins TRBV7-9 and TRBJ2-7; D might be TRBD1 (6 bases). CDR1 and CDR2 (germline): SEHNR, FQNEAQ (reference sequence). Trimming left V 3 bases short and J 4 bases short, with 13 bases between. The CDR3 is 14 residues long. The CDR3 spells CASSFGGAKYEQYF. The DNA for the CDR3 is TGTGCCAGCAGCTTTGGGGGCGCAAAGTACGAGCAGTACTTC. Using reference TRBV7-9 and TRBJ2-7 for the parts outside the CDR3, the full variable domain is DTGVSQNPRHKITKRGQNVTFRCDPISEHNRLYWYRQTLGQGPEFLTYFQNEAQLEKSRLLSDRFSAERPKGSFSTLEIQRTEQGDSAMYLCASSFGGAKYEQYFGPGTRLTVT.

V and J are TRBV7-9 and TRBJ2-7; the match to TRBD2 covers 11 bases. Germline assignment: CDR1 SEHNR and CDR2 FQNEAQ (reference sequence). Losses at the gene ends were 5 bases for V and 3 bases for J; bases not matched to a gene: 15. The length of the CDR3 is 18 residues. This chain's CDR3 is CASSPGPSYSGGVYEQYF. As DNA, the CDR3 is TGTGCCAGCAGCCCCGGCCCCTCTTATAGCGGGGGGGTCTACGAGCAGTACTTC.

The chain recombines TRBV2 with TRBJ2-5, with D possibly matching TRBD2 (5 bases). V lost 1 base and J lost 5, with 11 bases in between. The CDR3 is made up of 14 amino acids. The germline V gene encodes CDR1 SNHLY and CDR2 FYNNEI. The CDR3 DNA is TGTGCCAGCAGTGAAGACGGGGAGTGGGAGACCCAGTACTTC. It is translated as CASSEDGEWETQYF.

The gene calls are TRBV5-4 and TRBJ2-7; D might be TRBD1 (6 bases). V was clipped by 3 bases and J by 0 bases, with 13 bases between them. The CDR3 loop spans 15 amino acids. Germline V CDR1 and CDR2: SGHNT, YYREEE (reference sequence). The CDR3: CASSSLGQSSYEQYF. The CDR3 coding sequence is TGTGCCAGCAGCTCGCTCGGACAGTCCTCCTACGAGCAGTACTTC. The full variable domain, its missing parts supplied by reference TRBV5-4 and TRBJ2-7, is ETGVTQSPTHLIKTRGQQVTLRCSSQSGHNTVSWYQQALGQGPQFIFQYYREEENGRGNFPPRFSGLQFPNYSSELNVNALELDDSALYLCASSSLGQSSYEQYFGPGTRLTVT.

The V call is TRBV19, the J call TRBJ1-3; D remains ambiguous. Trimming took 6 bases from V and 0 from J, leaving 9 bases between them. The CDR3 is 14 residues long. Germline V CDR1 and CDR2: LNHDA, SQIVND (reference sequence). The DNA of the CDR3 is TGTGCCAGTAGGCGCAGCAACTCTGGAAACACCATATATTTT. It translates to CASRRSNSGNTIYF.

The CDR3 sequence is CASSSDREQYF. Here the CDR3 DNA reads TGTGCCAGCAGCTCGGATAGAGAGCAGTACTTC. The chain couples TRBV5-4 to TRBJ2-7; no clear D gene. The CDR3 contains 11 residues. Germline CDR1 reads SGHNT; CDR2 reads YYREEE (reference sequence). V gave up 3 bases and J gave up 7 bases, with 8 bases separating them.

The chain carries TRBV6-1 and TRBJ2-7; TRBD2 is a possible D gene (6 bases). V was trimmed by 2 bases and J by 3 bases, leaving 17 bases between them. This CDR3 is built from 16 residues. The germline V gene encodes CDR1 MNHNS and CDR2 SASEGT. CDR3 DNA sequence: TGTGCCAGCAGTGAATGGGGACTCGCAGTTTACTACGAGCAGTACTTC. Translated, it gives CASSEWGLAVYYEQYF.

The chain is built from TRBV27 and TRBJ1-4; 7 nucleotides agree with TRBD1. The germline V gene encodes CDR1 MNHEY and CDR2 SMNVEV (reference sequence). J was trimmed by 3 bases and V by 2 bases; bases with no gene match: 3. The CDR3 length is 15 residues. CDR3 sequence: CASSLMGQPNEKLFF. Written as DNA, the CDR3 is TGTGCCAGCAGTTTAATGGGACAGCCTAATGAAAAACTGTTTTTT.

This clone was picked up one time. The chain combines TRBV27 with TRBJ2-6; the D gene is possibly TRBD1 (5 bases). The CDR3 totals 16 residues. Germline lookup yields CDR1 MNHEY and CDR2 SMNVEV (reference sequence). Deletions cut 0 bases from V and 1 base from J, with 7 bases between. This CDR3 is CASSLSAGSGANVLTF. The CDR3 DNA reads as TGTGCCAGCAGTTTATCGGCAGGGTCTGGGGCCAACGTCCTGACTTTC.

V and J are TRBV7-3 and TRBJ2-1, with TRBD2 matching over 11 bases. The germline V gene encodes CDR1 SGHTA and CDR2 FQGTGA. V dropped 2 bases and J dropped 3; count of bases not matched to a gene: 9. The CDR3 loop spans 18 amino acids. The CDR3: CASSLVGTSGSVYNEQFF. In DNA, the CDR3 is TGTGCCAGCAGCTTAGTTGGAACTAGCGGGAGCGTCTACAATGAGCAGTTCTTC.

This rearrangement joins TRBV19 to TRBJ2-7, with D uncertain. The V end lost 0 bases, the J end lost 2 bases, and 5 bases lay between the germline ends. Germline lookup yields CDR1 LNHDA and CDR2 SQIVND (reference sequence). This CDR3 spans 13 amino acids. The DNA of the CDR3 is TGTGCCAGTAGTATAGATGCAGCCTACGAGCAGTACTTC. This translates into CASSIDAAYEQYF.

The gene calls are TRBV14 and TRBJ1-2, with D possibly matching TRBD1 (5 bases). The germline gives CDR1 SGHDN, CDR2 FVKESK. V lost 4 bases, J lost 4 bases, and 10 bases lay in between. This CDR3 spans 13 amino acids. The CDR3 DNA reads as TGTGCCAGCAGCCGCCAGGGAATCTATGGCTACACCTTC. As protein: CASSRQGIYGYTF. Looking up the rest from reference TRBV14 and TRBJ1-2 gives the full variable domain: EAGVTQFPSHSVIEKGQTVTLRCDPISGHDNLYWYRRVMGKEIKFLLHFVKESKQDESGMPNNRFLAERTGGTYSTLKVQPAELEDSGVYFCASSRQGIYGYTFGSGTRLTVV.

The CDR3 sequence: CASSAFGSGQETQYF. The CDR3 DNA reads as TGTGCCAGCAGTGCGTTCGGGAGTGGGCAAGAGACCCAGTACTTC. The chain employs TRBV2 and TRBJ2-5; D possibly corresponds to TRBD2 (6 bases). Trimming took off 4 bases at V and 2 bases at J, with 14 bases between the two ends. This CDR3 region has 15 residues. Germline values: CDR1 SNHLY, CDR2 FYNNEI.

The chain uses TRBV27 and TRBJ2-3, with 8 bases aligning to TRBD1. With V trimmed by 7 bases and J by 7 bases, 13 bases remained unmatched. Germline V gene sequence: CDR1 MNHEY, CDR2 SMNVEV (reference sequence). This CDR3 comprises 15 residues. CDR3 nucleotide sequence: TGTGCCAGCACCTCATTTGGACAGGGCGGGAATACGCAGTATTTT. The encoded protein is CASTSFGQGGNTQYF.

The J gene is TRBJ1-1, the V gene TRBV25-1, with D possibly being TRBD1 (5 bases). The germline V gene encodes CDR1 MGHDK and CDR2 SYGVNS. V was cut by 9 bases and J by 5 bases, with 10 bases left in between. This CDR3 region has 11 residues. CDR3 protein: CARHKGTEAFF. The CDR3, as DNA: TGTGCCAGGCACAAGGGGACTGAAGCTTTCTTT.

In the case of this clone: Other DNA sequences in this specimen translate into the identical CDR3. The chain uses TRBV4-1 and TRBJ1-5; D gene ambiguous. The CDR3 has 15 amino acids. Germline V gives CDR1 MGHRA, CDR2 YSYEKL. V was shortened by 1 base and J by 0 bases, with 7 bases between the two germline ends. DNA of the CDR3: TGCGCCAGCAGCCAAGGAGTTTATAGCAATCAGCCCCAGCATTTT. Translated: CASSQGVYSNQPQHF.

The genes are TRBV28 and TRBJ2-3; a possible D gene is TRBD2 (5 bases). The germline V gene has CDR1 MDHEN and CDR2 SYDVKM. V gave up 5 bases and J gave up 2 bases, with 11 bases separating them. This CDR3 region has 14 residues. The CDR3 sequence is CASSPSGSTDTQYF. In DNA, the CDR3 is TGTGCCAGCAGTCCATCGGGGTCCACAGATACGCAGTATTTT.